Presented here are 14 T cell receptor beta chains from one specimen sequenced in a study of cytomegalovirus exposure and HLA in healthy donors. The PCR used 60 Vbeta and 13 Jbeta primers. Assay: immunoSEQ multiplex PCR; the TCRdb copy retains only in-frame clones and omits some. The profile shows 100,000 or so clones, 75% of them singletons. Input material: PBMCs. The receptors were sampled from a male donor in good health and CMV-seropositive.

The chain recombines TRBV30 with TRBJ2-3, with D possibly being TRBD1 (6 bases). Trimming stripped 3 bases from V and 0 bases from J, with 13 bases between. This CDR3 is 15 amino acids long. The germline V gene has CDR1 GTSNPN and CDR2 SVGIG (reference sequence). The CDR3 DNA is TGTGCCTGGAGATGGGGCAGGGGTAGCACAGATACGCAGTATTTT. Translation: CAWRWGRGSTDTQYF.

Here the CDR3 DNA reads TGCGCCAGCAGCTTGGGCGACTTCCCCGGCGAGCAGTACTTC. Amino acids: CASSLGDFPGEQYF. V usage is TRBV5-1 and J usage is TRBJ2-7; D gene unclear. Germline assignment: CDR1 SGHRS and CDR2 YFSETQ. This CDR3 region has 14 residues. Trimming shortened V by 0 bases and J by 6 bases, and 13 bases separated the two germline ends.

CDR3 bases: TGTGCCAGCAGTTTGGAGGCCCGACTAGCGGGGGGCCCTGAGCAGTTCTTC. Translation gives CASSLEARLAGGPEQFF. The chain employs TRBV28 and TRBJ2-1, with 13 bases identical to TRBD2. Germline V gene data show CDR1 as MDHEN and CDR2 as SYDVKM. CDR3 size: 17 residues. Trimming removed 3 bases from V and 9 bases from J; junction bases left unmatched: 11.

The chain's CDR3 is CAWNGAEGCEAFF. CDR3 coding DNA: TGTGCCTGGAACGGAGCGGAGGGATGTGAAGCTTTCTTT. The chain uses TRBV30 and TRBJ1-1, with unresolved D. The germline V and J ends were trimmed by 4 bases and 7 bases, with 16 bases remaining between them. Germline CDR1 is GTSNPN and CDR2 is SVGIG (reference sequence). The CDR3 runs to 13 residues. Full variable domain (remainder filled in from reference TRBV30 and TRBJ1-1): SQTIHQWPATLVQPVGSPLSLECTVEGTSNPNLYWYRQAAGRGLQLLFYSVGIGQISSEVPQNLSASRPQDRQFILSSKKLLLSDSGFYLCAWNGAEGCEAFFGQGTRLTVV.

This clone was recorded once. J is TRBJ1-1 and V is TRBV6-1; D call uncertain. V was shortened by 0 bases and J by 0 bases, with 5 bases between the two germline ends. Germline V lookup: CDR1 MNHNS, CDR2 SASEGT. CDR3 size: 14 residues. CDR3 residues: CASSEAQMNTEAFF. For the CDR3, the DNA is TGTGCCAGCAGTGAAGCGCAGATGAACACTGAAGCTTTCTTT.

V usage is TRBV6-1 and J usage is TRBJ1-2; D ambiguous. Trimming shortened V by 7 bases and J by 7 bases, and 22 bases separated the two germline ends. Germline lookup yields CDR1 MNHNS and CDR2 SASEGT. The CDR3 is 15 residues long. CDR3 sequence (DNA): TGTGCCAGCATAGTATCGGGGAAAGGCCTCTCTGGCTACACCTTC. This sequence encodes CASIVSGKGLSGYTF.

The gene calls are TRBV4-2 and TRBJ1-6; TRBD1 is a possible D gene (6 bases). This CDR3 region has 16 residues. CDR1 and CDR2 (germline): LGHNA, YNFKEQ. With 4 bases removed from V and 8 bases from J, the gap between germline ends came to 18 bases. For the CDR3, the DNA is TGTGCCAGCAGCCCGACGCATGACAGGAAACATTCACCCCTCCACTTT. Amino acids: CASSPTHDRKHSPLHF.

This chain connects TRBV5-1 to TRBJ2-1; tentatively, D is TRBD2 (7 bases). This CDR3 is built from 15 residues. The V and J ends lost 0 bases and 6 bases respectively, with 13 bases between them. Germline CDR1 SGHRS, CDR2 YFSETQ. The CDR3 region is CASSLVGGGANEQFF. Here the CDR3 DNA reads TGCGCCAGCAGCTTGGTGGGTGGGGGGGCCAATGAGCAGTTCTTC.

This sequence joins TRBV4-2 and TRBJ2-5; TRBD2 is a possible D gene (6 bases). Deletions cut 1 base from V and 0 bases from J, with 6 bases between. CDR3 length equals 14 residues. The germline CDR1 and CDR2 sequences are LGHNA and YNFKEQ. CDR3 loop: CASSQAGDQETQYF. In DNA, the CDR3 is TGTGCCAGCAGCCAAGCGGGGGACCAAGAGACCCAGTACTTC.

This clone appeared once. The germline gene is not matched at one end of the junction; a read error may be the cause. This sequence joins TRBV7-9 and TRBJ1-2, with D possibly TRBD1 on 6 matching bases. The length of the CDR3 is 14 residues. Germline V gene sequence: CDR1 SEHNR, CDR2 FQNEAQ (reference sequence). This CDR3 is CSSSSQQGYYGYTF. The CDR3 DNA is TGTTCCAGCAGCTCCCAACAGGGATACTATGGCTACACCTTC.

This rearrangement joins TRBV30 to TRBJ2-2; D remains unclear. Germline CDR1 and CDR2: GTSNPN and SVGIG (reference sequence). The CDR3 loop spans 13 amino acids. V was cut by 3 bases and J by 6 bases, with 11 bases left in between. CDR3 nucleotide sequence: TGTGCCTGGAGGGAAACTAATCCCGGGGAGCTGTTTTTT. Protein: CAWRETNPGELFF.

The genes are TRBV5-6 and TRBJ2-3; D is perhaps TRBD1 (5 bases). Trimming stripped 3 bases from V and 0 bases from J, with 8 bases between. Germline V lookup: CDR1 SGHDT, CDR2 YYEEEE. The CDR3 consists of 14 residues. CDR3 in DNA: TGTGCCAGCAGCTCCAGGGCTAGCACAGATACGCAGTATTTT. Translated: CASSSRASTDTQYF.

V gene TRBV9 combines with J gene TRBJ2-1; TRBD2 aligns across 14 bases. Germline V gene sequence: CDR1 SGDLS, CDR2 YYNGEE. The CDR3 runs to 16 residues. Germline trimming cut 0 bases from V and 7 bases from J; bases unmatched to any gene: 3. The CDR3 loop is CASSVGLAGGLNEQFF. The CDR3 nucleotides are TGTGCCAGCAGCGTAGGACTAGCGGGGGGGCTAAATGAGCAGTTCTTC.

The CDR3 coding sequence is TGTGCCAGCAGCTCCTTGACTAGCGGGGCAGAGACCCAGTACTTC. Its protein product is CASSSLTSGAETQYF. The chain employs TRBV7-9 and TRBJ2-5; TRBD2 matches at 11 bases. CDR3 length equals 15 residues. The ends lost 4 bases at V and 4 bases at J; junction bases unmatched: 5. Germline V gene data show CDR1 as SEHNR and CDR2 as FQNEAQ (reference sequence).